The present entry profiles one T cell receptor (beta chain) with its context. The antigen is not known. This entry comes from a study of T cell responses to AZD1222 COVID-19 vaccine. Study-level points and caveats: Receipt of two AZD1222 doses was followed by a rise in Spike-specific TCR breadth and depth. Reportedly, nearly half of unique spike TCRs recognized epitopes outside B.1.351/B.1.1.7 mutations. There were repertoire samples only from the period after the peak T cell response. White British people made up most donors, females outnumbered males, and clonal diversity was possibly underestimated.

The assay was immunoSEQ multiplex PCR, and TCRdb's table has in-frame clones only and misses some. The sample shows 110,000 to 150,000 clones, approximately 90% of them seen only once. The V gene's germline CDR1 is SGHRS and CDR2 YFSETQ. The length of the CDR3 is 13 residues. Trimming stripped 2 bases from V and 3 bases from J, with 8 bases between. This material consisted of peripheral blood, taken on day 0 of AZD1222 vaccination. The source of this sequence is an adult in good health. The chain recombines TRBV5-1 with TRBJ2-5, with D unresolved. CDR3 sequence reads: CASSLLPEETQYF. The CDR3 coding sequence is TGCGCCAGCAGCTTATTACCAGAAGAGACCCAGTACTTC.